The 9 T cell receptor beta chains below come from one sample, sequenced in a study of T cell responses to AZD1222 COVID-19 vaccine. This table comes from immunoSEQ multiplex PCR, and its TCRdb copy is limited to in-frame clones, with some not included. The table records some 150,000 clones, 89% of them present only once. The specimen comprised peripheral blood, sampled on day 0 of AZD1222 vaccination. The source is an adult in good health.

The table lists this clone with a count of one. The rearrangement uses TRBV5-4 and TRBJ2-7; D remains ambiguous. With 6 bases removed from V and 7 bases from J, the gap between germline ends came to 20 bases. CDR3 size: 14 residues. Per the germline V gene, CDR1 is SGHNT and CDR2 is YYREEE (reference sequence). CDR3 in DNA: TGTGCCAGCACCTTAGGCAGTCCGGAAGGGGAGCAGTACTTC. Its protein is CASTLGSPEGEQYF.

V usage is TRBV19 and J usage is TRBJ1-2; tentatively, D is TRBD1 (5 bases). V lost 11 bases and J 2 bases, leaving 18 bases between the germline ends. Looked up from germline, CDR1 is LNHDA and CDR2 is SQIVND (reference sequence). This CDR3 is built from 14 residues. The DNA for the CDR3 is TGTGCCGTCCCTGGGGACGGACAAAACTATGGCTACACCTTC. This encodes CAVPGDGQNYGYTF.

V gene TRBV6-1 combines with J gene TRBJ1-1; D remains unclear. Per the germline V gene, CDR1 is MNHNS and CDR2 is SASEGT. The CDR3 extends over 15 amino acids. The V end was cut by 1 base, the J end by 1 base, with 10 bases between. The chain's CDR3 is CASSEDIARNTEAFF. The CDR3 DNA follows: TGTGCCAGCAGTGAAGATATCGCTCGGAACACTGAAGCTTTCTTT.

The V call is TRBV18, the J call TRBJ1-6; D gene ambiguous. Trimming left V 2 bases short and J 9 bases short, with 14 bases between. Germline V lookup: CDR1 KGHSH, CDR2 LQKENI. The CDR3 has 15 amino acids. The CDR3 region is CASSPAGFVSSPLHF. As DNA, the CDR3 is TGTGCCAGCTCACCAGCCGGGTTCGTAAGTTCACCCCTCCACTTT.

This clone has just one count. The chain has TRBV5-8 and TRBJ1-1; tentative D call: TRBD1 (6 bases). This CDR3 comprises 15 residues. V dropped 3 bases and J dropped 4 bases, with 16 bases sitting between them. Germline V gives CDR1 SGHTS, CDR2 YDEGEE. CDR3 DNA sequence: TGTGCCAGCAGCTCCCGGGGGCGCGGGAGCACTGAAGCTTTCTTT. Translating it yields CASSSRGRGSTEAFF.

The J gene is TRBJ2-7, the V gene TRBV2; D unclear. CDR1 and CDR2 (germline): SNHLY, FYNNEI. Trimming stripped 0 bases from V and 3 bases from J, with 9 bases between. CDR3 size: 14 residues. The CDR3 sequence: CASSEALSSYEQYF. The CDR3 bases are TGTGCCAGCAGTGAAGCGCTGAGTAGCTACGAGCAGTACTTC. Looking up the rest from reference TRBV2 and TRBJ2-7 gives the full variable domain: EPEVTQTPSHQVTQMGQEVILRCVPISNHLYFYWYRQILGQKVEFLVSFYNNEISEKSEIFDDQFSVERPDGSNFTLKIRSTKLEDSAMYFCASSEALSSYEQYFGPGTRLTVT.

The chain employs TRBV13 and TRBJ2-7; 8 bases fit TRBD1. J lost 0 bases, V lost 5 bases, and 6 bases had no gene match. This CDR3 has 15 residues. The germline V gene encodes CDR1 PRHDT and CDR2 FYEKMQ (reference sequence). The CDR3 DNA reads TGTGCCAGCAGCCCCTGGACAGGGCGCTCCTACGAGCAGTACTTC. This gives the protein CASSPWTGRSYEQYF.

The V and J genes are TRBV14 and TRBJ1-1; TRBD1 aligns across 7 bases. This CDR3 region has 16 residues. V gave up 4 bases and J gave up 1 base; unmatched junction bases: 9. The V gene's germline CDR1 is SGHDN and CDR2 FVKESK. CDR3 residues: CASSPRTGQWNTEAFF. CDR3 in DNA: TGTGCCAGCAGCCCCCGGACAGGACAATGGAACACTGAAGCTTTCTTT.

The rearrangement joins TRBV7-2 to TRBJ2-5, with 7 bases fitting TRBD1. This CDR3 is 15 amino acids long. Germline values: CDR1 SGHTA, CDR2 FQGNSA. V was pared by 5 bases and J by 2 bases, with 8 bases of the junction left unmatched. CDR3 sequence: CASSQTGLGQETQYF. The CDR3 region has the DNA TGTGCCAGCAGCCAGACAGGGCTCGGGCAAGAGACCCAGTACTTC.